A selection of T cell receptor beta chains follows, all from one sample in a study of cytomegalovirus exposure and HLA in healthy donors. Assay: immunoSEQ multiplex PCR; the TCRdb copy retains only in-frame clones and omits some. The table shows over 150,000 clones, with approximately 88% occurring only once. The sample was PBMCs. Receptors originate from a woman aged 25-40 years in good health and CMV-seronegative. CDR3s leave out the opening cysteine and the closing phenylalanine or tryptophan. Each record gives: J gene, V gene, CDR3 protein.

>TRBJ2-7|TRBV19
ASSPLRTGRSYEQY
>TRBJ2-3|TRBV5-8
ASSLVGLAGVSTPDTQY
>TRBJ1-5|TRBV19
ATRQGEGRGQPQH
>TRBJ1-6|TRBV4-1
ASSQQTLGSGQRNSPLH
>TRBJ2-1|TRBV18
ASSPLPSYNEQF
>TRBJ2-5|TRBV19
ASSTPRRGREETQY
>TRBJ2-7|TRBV30
ASKRGLAGGSHGYEQY
>TRBJ2-5|TRBV5-1
ASSLSPSGQETQY
>TRBJ2-1|TRBV2
ASSVLKTGYNEQF
>TRBJ1-1|TRBV19
ASSLPRDRYVCTEAF
>TRBJ1-1|TRBV2
ASSPTGEGSDTEAF
>TRBJ1-1|TRBV7-3
ASSLGQANTEAF
>TRBJ2-7|TRBV6-5
ASSYEGGGTSYEQY
>TRBJ2-1|TRBV15
ATHRGRQYSSYNEQF
>TRBJ2-7|TRBV10-1
ASSETGTGVREQY
>TRBJ1-3|TRBV6-1
ASGQGASGNTIY
>TRBJ1-6|TRBV27
ASSFRGNSPLH
>TRBJ2-7|TRBV29-1
SVAGTGETYEQY
>TRBJ1-5|TRBV6-1
ASKAGSQPQH
>TRBJ2-7|TRBV15
ATSSPLAGAIEQY
>TRBJ1-5|TRBV7-8
ASSRGSSNQPQH
>TRBJ2-3|TRBV4-2
ASSQEAGEGTDTQY
>TRBJ1-5|TRBV28
ASSVGARPGQPQH
>TRBJ1-1|TRBV7-9
ASSSRGGTEAF
>TRBJ2-3|TRBV6-6
ASAPGLSTDTQY
>TRBJ2-3|TRBV7-2
ASSLGGADTQY
>TRBJ2-2|TRBV18
ASSPGQGTGELF
>TRBJ2-1|TRBV30
AWSRRPGNEQF